These 29 T cell receptor beta chains were all obtained from the same sample, sequenced in a study of blood T cell repertoires in COVID-19. Clones were read by immunoSEQ multiplex PCR, and TCRdb kept only the in-frame ones, dropping some. The table records about 100,000 clones, approximately 80% of them present only once. The sample comprised peripheral blood. These receptors were taken from a man between 65 and 85 years old with active or convalescent COVID-19.

The sample holds one count of this clone. The chain is built from TRBV15 and TRBJ2-7; 8 nucleotides line up with TRBD1. Germline V gene lookup returns CDR1 LNHNV and CDR2 YYDKDF (reference sequence). V lost 0 bases and J lost 4; bases outside the gene matches: 2. The CDR3 has 14 amino acids. For the CDR3, the DNA is TGTGCCACCAGCAGAGATAACAGGGGGTACGAGCAGTACTTC. Its protein product is CATSRDNRGYEQYF.

This clone is a singleton in its sample. This chain uses TRBV7-2 with TRBJ2-7; TRBD1 agrees at 7 bases. The CDR3 is 17 amino acids. V shed 1 base, J shed 3 bases, and the junction held 12 bases outside the gene matches. The germline V gene encodes CDR1 SGHTA and CDR2 FQGNSA. CDR3 residues: CASSLDLFRDSFYEQYF. The CDR3 DNA follows: TGTGCCAGCAGCTTAGACTTATTCCGGGACAGCTTCTACGAGCAGTACTTC.

V is TRBV20-1 and J is TRBJ1-4; no clear D gene. The germline gives CDR1 DFQATT, CDR2 SNEGSKA (reference sequence). The V end lost 1 base, the J end lost 7 bases, and 4 bases lay between the germline ends. The CDR3 loop spans 11 amino acids. CDR3 DNA sequence: TGCAGTGCTAGAGGAGGTGAAAAACTGTTTTTT. The encoded protein is CSARGGEKLFF.

The chain couples TRBV19 to TRBJ1-2; D not resolved. The CDR3 covers 13 residues. Germline loops: CDR1 LNHDA, CDR2 SQIVND (reference sequence). Trimming took 0 bases from V and 7 from J, leaving 9 bases between them. CDR3 loop: CASSIEGRRGYTF. The DNA for the CDR3 is TGTGCCAGTAGTATAGAGGGCCGACGTGGCTACACCTTC.

This chain joins TRBV3-1 (or the pseudogene TRBV3-2) and TRBJ1-6; TRBD1 aligns across 8 bases. The CDR3 spans 14 residues. J gave up 8 bases and V 4 bases, and 4 bases lay outside the gene matches. Germline loops: CDR1 LGHDT, CDR2 YNNKEL (reference sequence). The CDR3 DNA sequence: TGTGCCAGCAGCCCTGGGGACAGGTATTCACCCCTCCACTTT. It specifies CASSPGDRYSPLHF.

This clone was observed a single time. The chain links TRBV12-2 to TRBJ2-3; TRBD2 reflects the table's D call only, with no check against the DNA. TRBV12-2 is designated a pseudogene. The CDR3 spans 16 residues. The DNA for the CDR3 is TGTGCAAGTCGCCTCGGGCTAGCGGGCTTCACAGATACGCAGTATTTT. It translates to CASRLGLAGFTDTQYF.

There are a few counts of this clone. The chain couples TRBV19 to TRBJ2-7; 9 positions match TRBD2. Germline values: CDR1 LNHDA, CDR2 SQIVND (reference sequence). CDR3 length equals 15 residues. V shed 3 bases, J shed 0 bases, and the junction held 3 bases outside the gene matches. CDR3 sequence (DNA): TGTGCCAGTAGTATCCGAGCGGGGGGCTCCTACGAGCAGTACTTC. Translation: CASSIRAGGSYEQYF.

The V call is TRBV18, the J call TRBJ2-7, with 9 positions matching TRBD2. Per germline, CDR1 KGHSH and CDR2 LQKENI. The CDR3 spans 14 residues. After removal of 1 base from V and 2 bases from J, the junction contained 0 bases not matched to a gene. The CDR3, as DNA: TGTGCCAGCTCACCACAGCGGGAGGCCTACGAGCAGTACTTC. It encodes CASSPQREAYEQYF.

The chain recombines TRBV6-6 with TRBJ2-7, with 7 bases fitting TRBD1. Germline-derived CDR1 and CDR2 are MNHNY and SVGAGI (reference sequence). Losses at the gene ends were 2 bases for V and 4 bases for J; bases not matched to a gene: 5. The CDR3 sequence is 14 residues long. CDR3 bases: TGTGCCAGCAGTTACCCAGACAGGGTGTACGAGCAGTACTTC. Protein sequence: CASSYPDRVYEQYF.

The gene calls are TRBV27 and TRBJ2-7; 9 positions agree with TRBD1. This CDR3 has 15 amino acids. V lost 7 bases, J lost 4 bases, and 11 bases stayed unmatched. CDR1 and CDR2 from the germline V gene are MNHEY and SMNVEV (reference sequence). The CDR3 DNA sequence: TGTGCCAGCAATCCTACAGGGGGCGCTGGGTACGAGCAGTACTTC. Amino acid sequence: CASNPTGGAGYEQYF.

The rearrangement links TRBV11-2 to TRBJ2-3, with 9 bases matching TRBD1. Losses at the gene ends were 2 bases for V and 6 bases for J; bases not matched to a gene: 6. The CDR3 has 15 amino acids. Germline assignment: CDR1 SGHAT and CDR2 FQNNGV. In nucleotides, the CDR3 is TGTGCCAGCAGCTTAAATCGACAGGGGGTCGATACGCAGTATTTT. It yields the protein CASSLNRQGVDTQYF.

The chain links TRBV6-6 to TRBJ2-7; 7 positions agree with TRBD2. This CDR3 is built from 12 residues. J gave up 6 bases and V 2 bases, and 1 base lay outside the gene matches. Germline-derived CDR1 and CDR2 are MNHNY and SVGAGI (reference sequence). This CDR3 is CASSYGEGEQYF. CDR3 coding DNA: TGTGCCAGCAGTTACGGGGAGGGCGAGCAGTACTTC.

This chain uses TRBV27 with TRBJ2-1, with 10 bases matching TRBD2. Germline V gene sequence: CDR1 MNHEY, CDR2 SMNVEV (reference sequence). The CDR3 loop spans 16 amino acids. The V and J ends lost 6 bases and 0 bases, in that order; junction bases with no gene match: 5. In nucleotides, the CDR3 is TGTGCCAGCAGCATAGCGGGAGGCAGCTCCTACAATGAGCAGTTCTTC. This codes for CASSIAGGSSYNEQFF.

The rearrangement links TRBV9 to TRBJ2-7, with 9 bases aligning to TRBD1. Germline V gene data show CDR1 as SGDLS and CDR2 as YYNGEE. Unmatched junction bases numbered 7, after V lost 2 bases and J lost 7 bases. This CDR3 has 14 amino acids. The DNA for the CDR3 is TGTGCCAGCAGCGTGAGGGACAGGGTGGAGGAGCAGTACTTC. Protein sequence: CASSVRDRVEEQYF.

V usage is TRBV21-1 and J usage is TRBJ2-7; no check of the table's D call, TRBD1, against the DNA was made. TRBV21-1 is designated a pseudogene. This CDR3 spans 17 amino acids. This CDR3 is CASSSQGLPTVRYEQYF. In DNA form, the CDR3 reads TGTGCCAGCAGCTCGCAAGGCTTACCGACAGTCCGCTACGAGCAGTACTTC.

This chain uses TRBV3-1 (or the pseudogene TRBV3-2) with TRBJ2-7; D unclear. V lost 1 base and J lost 2, with 9 bases in between. This CDR3 is 14 amino acids long. Germline values: CDR1 LGHDT, CDR2 YNNKEL (reference sequence). In nucleotides, the CDR3 is TGTGCCAGCAGCCAAGTGGTTGGGCCCTACGAGCAGTACTTC. It yields the protein CASSQVVGPYEQYF.

This clone was seen only once. This chain joins TRBV5-6 and TRBJ2-7; perhaps TRBD2 as D (5 bases). The CDR3 loop spans 15 amino acids. The germline V and J ends were trimmed by 0 bases and 2 bases, with 12 bases remaining between them. CDR1 SGHDT and CDR2 YYEEEE come from the germline V gene. As DNA, the CDR3 is TGTGCCAGCAGCTTGGTCCCCCGGGGAGCCTACGAGCAGTACTTC. This encodes CASSLVPRGAYEQYF.

The J gene is TRBJ2-3, the V gene TRBV4-1, with 8 positions matching TRBD1. The V gene's germline CDR1 is MGHRA and CDR2 YSYEKL. J was trimmed by 6 bases and V by 2 bases; bases with no gene match: 7. This CDR3 region has 15 residues. CDR3 DNA sequence: TGCGCCAGCAGCCAACCCGGACAGGGATCGGATACGCAGTATTTT. Amino acids: CASSQPGQGSDTQYF.

This clone has only one observation. The chain has TRBV12-3 or TRBV12-4 and TRBJ2-7; tentative D call: TRBD1 (5 bases). V lost 1 base, J lost 5 bases, and 6 bases lay in between. The CDR3 covers 12 residues. DNA for the CDR3: TGTGCCAGCAGTTTAGAACAGGACGAGCAGTACTTC. Translated: CASSLEQDEQYF.

The chain uses TRBV7-6 and TRBJ1-2; D might be TRBD1 (6 bases). This CDR3 comprises 13 residues. The germline V gene encodes CDR1 SGHVS and CDR2 FNYEAQ. V was shortened by 1 base and J by 3 bases, with 6 bases between the two germline ends. CDR3: CASSLGTDYGYTF. The CDR3 nucleotides are TGTGCCAGCAGCTTAGGGACAGACTATGGCTACACCTTC.

V gene TRBV6-5 combines with J gene TRBJ1-6; D not resolved. Germline lookup yields CDR1 MNHEY and CDR2 SVGAGI. Trimming took off 3 bases at V and 9 bases at J, with 6 bases between the two ends. This CDR3 is built from 12 residues. CDR3 in amino acids: CASSYSGSPLHF. In DNA, the CDR3 is TGTGCCAGCAGTTATTCCGGTTCACCCCTCCACTTT.

The rearrangement joins TRBV18 to TRBJ2-7; D is perhaps TRBD1 (5 bases). CDR3 length: 14 residues. Germline values: CDR1 KGHSH, CDR2 LQKENI. V gave up 2 bases and J gave up 6 bases, with 14 bases separating them. CDR3 amino acids: CASSPSQGLLEQYF. The CDR3 coding sequence is TGTGCCAGCTCACCATCGCAGGGTTTGCTCGAGCAGTACTTC.

J is TRBJ2-1 and V is TRBV5-6; 7 nucleotides match TRBD2. Trimming removed 4 bases from V and 7 bases from J; junction bases left unmatched: 11. The germline V gene encodes CDR1 SGHDT and CDR2 YYEEEE. This CDR3 region has 15 residues. DNA for the CDR3: TGTGCCAGCAGCCTTCTAGCGGCTAGAGGTAATGAGCAGTTCTTC. Translation gives CASSLLAARGNEQFF.

The chain carries TRBV4-3 and TRBJ1-2, with TRBD1 matching 8 bases. Trimming removed 3 bases from V and 8 bases from J; junction bases left unmatched: 8. CDR1 LGHNA and CDR2 YSLEER come from the germline V gene. The CDR3 runs to 14 residues. This chain's CDR3 is CASSQDGQGDGYTF. Here the CDR3 DNA reads TGCGCCAGCAGCCAGGACGGACAGGGAGACGGCTACACCTTC.

The V and J genes are TRBV29-1 and TRBJ1-1; D is undetermined. CDR3 length equals 11 residues. V dropped 6 bases and J dropped 8 bases, with 13 bases sitting between them. Germline values: CDR1 SQVTM, CDR2 ANQGSEA. In DNA, the CDR3 is TGCAGCGTGGGAGGTCGGGAGGAAGCTTTCTTT. Translation gives CSVGGREEAFF.

This sequence joins TRBV20-1 and TRBJ2-5; D is unresolved. V was pared by 5 bases and J by 2 bases, with 6 bases between. This CDR3 has 11 residues. The germline V gene encodes CDR1 DFQATT and CDR2 SNEGSKA (reference sequence). Here the CDR3 reads CSAQTQETQYF. The CDR3 DNA follows: TGCAGTGCTCAGACACAAGAGACCCAGTACTTC.

This clone turned up a few times. The rearrangement uses TRBV6-5 and TRBJ2-7, with D unclear. Trimming removed 0 bases at V and 1 base at J, with 13 bases between. Germline CDR1 reads MNHEY; CDR2 reads SVGAGI. The CDR3 has 16 residues. The chain's CDR3 is CASSYSFRHASYEQYF. The DNA for the CDR3 is TGTGCCAGCAGTTACTCGTTTCGACATGCTTCCTACGAGCAGTACTTC.

The chain is built from TRBV5-4 and TRBJ2-1; 9 nucleotides align to TRBD1. The CDR3 runs to 15 residues. Germline V gives CDR1 SGHNT, CDR2 YYREEE (reference sequence). The ends lost 2 bases at V and 4 bases at J; junction bases unmatched: 4. The CDR3 reads CASSLKDRGYNEQFF. CDR3 sequence (DNA): TGTGCCAGCAGCTTAAAGGACAGGGGTTACAATGAGCAGTTCTTC.

The V gene is TRBV24-1, the J gene TRBJ2-7, with TRBD2 matching over 10 bases. V shed 3 bases, J shed 4 bases, and the junction held 5 bases outside the gene matches. The CDR3 contains 15 residues. Germline V gene sequence: CDR1 KGHDR, CDR2 SFDVKD. Written as DNA, the CDR3 is TGTGCCACCAGTGATCCCCGGACTAGCGGTTACGAGCAGTACTTC. Protein sequence: CATSDPRTSGYEQYF.